Presented here are 26 T cell receptor beta chains from one specimen sequenced in a study of cytomegalovirus exposure and HLA in healthy donors. PCR employed 60 Vbeta and 13 Jbeta primers. Libraries were prepared by immunoSEQ multiplex PCR; TCRdb keeps only in-frame clonotypes and omits some of them. The listing records over 200,000 clones. Material for sequencing was PBMCs. The receptors originated from a woman aged 25 to 39 in good health and CMV-seropositive.

V and J are TRBV7-2 and TRBJ2-5, with 8 bases identical to TRBD1. Germline values: CDR1 SGHTA, CDR2 FQGNSA. The V and J ends lost 4 bases and 11 bases, in that order; junction bases with no gene match: 12. This CDR3 spans 14 amino acids. For the CDR3, the DNA is TGTGCCAGCAGCTCCCAAGGACAGGGAATGGAGCAGTACTTC. This encodes CASSSQGQGMEQYF.

This chain joins TRBV5-5 and TRBJ1-6, with D possibly being TRBD1 (6 bases). With 0 bases removed from V and 2 bases from J, the gap between germline ends came to 9 bases. The CDR3 length is 16 residues. In germline, CDR1 is SGHKS, CDR2 YYEKEE (reference sequence). CDR3 coding DNA: TGTGCCAGCAGCTTGGAGTACAGGGCCTATAATTCACCCCTCCACTTT. Amino acids: CASSLEYRAYNSPLHF.

The V call is TRBV5-4, the J call TRBJ2-7, with TRBD1 identical over 8 bases. The junction had 7 bases not matched to a gene; V was cut back by 4 bases and J by 4 bases. The CDR3 covers 14 residues. The germline V gene has CDR1 SGHNT and CDR2 YYREEE (reference sequence). The CDR3 spells CASSPGQGLYEQYF. The CDR3 coding sequence is TGTGCCAGCAGCCCCGGACAGGGACTTTACGAGCAGTACTTC.

The chain uses TRBV19 and TRBJ1-1; TRBD1 is a possible D gene (5 bases). The germline V gene has CDR1 LNHDA and CDR2 SQIVND (reference sequence). V gave up 7 bases and J gave up 8 bases, with 14 bases separating them. CDR3 length equals 12 residues. The DNA for the CDR3 is TGTGCCAGTAAGGTAGGGGCTCCCGAAGCTTTCTTT. This encodes CASKVGAPEAFF. The full variable domain, its missing parts supplied by reference TRBV19 and TRBJ1-1, is DGGITQSPKYLFRKEGQNVTLSCEQNLNHDAMYWYRQDPGQGLRLIYYSQIVNDFQKGDIAEGYSVSREKKESFPLTVTSAQKNPTAFYLCASKVGAPEAFFGQGTRLTVV.

The chain couples TRBV10-3 to TRBJ2-5, with 10 positions matching TRBD1. The CDR3 has 16 residues. Germline assignment: CDR1 ENHRY and CDR2 SYGVKD. The ends lost 0 bases at V and 4 bases at J; junction bases unmatched: 5. For the CDR3, the DNA is TGTGCCATCAGTGAGTCGACAGGGGGCGCCGGAGAGACCCAGTACTTC. Protein product: CAISESTGGAGETQYF.

The V call is TRBV5-1, the J call TRBJ1-1; tentative D call: TRBD1 (6 bases). V was clipped by 5 bases and J by 2 bases, with 16 bases between them. The CDR3 has 15 amino acids. The germline V gene has CDR1 SGHRS and CDR2 YFSETQ. CDR3 DNA: TGCGCCAGCAGACCGATCGAGGACAGTAACACTGAAGCTTTCTTT. Protein sequence: CASRPIEDSNTEAFF.

The rearrangement joins TRBV28 to TRBJ1-1, with D perhaps TRBD1 (6 bases). The CDR3 is made up of 14 amino acids. CDR1 is MDHEN and CDR2 is SYDVKM in the germline V gene. Trimming took off 2 bases at V and 6 bases at J, with 13 bases between the two ends. CDR3 region: CASSLGGAGAEAFF. In nucleotides, the CDR3 is TGTGCCAGCAGTTTAGGGGGGGCGGGGGCTGAAGCTTTCTTT. The variable domain in full, completed from reference TRBV28 and TRBJ1-1, reads DVKVTQSSRYLVKRTGEKVFLECVQDMDHENMFWYRQDPGLGLRLIYFSYDVKMKEKGDIPEGYSVSREKKERFSLILESASTNQTSMYLCASSLGGAGAEAFFGQGTRLTVV.

J is TRBJ2-7 and V is TRBV6-1; 7 nucleotides match TRBD1. The CDR3 is made up of 16 amino acids. Looked up from germline, CDR1 is MNHNS and CDR2 is SASEGT. V was clipped by 1 base and J by 0 bases; unmatched bases: 6. The CDR3: CASSEVSGGSSYEQYF. The CDR3 nucleotides are TGTGCCAGCAGTGAAGTGTCAGGGGGTAGCTCCTACGAGCAGTACTTC.

This sequence joins TRBV7-2 and TRBJ2-7; the D gene is possibly TRBD1 (6 bases). The CDR3 is made up of 15 amino acids. The germline CDR1 and CDR2 sequences are SGHTA and FQGNSA. Trimming removed 3 bases from V and 4 bases from J, with 16 bases in between. CDR3 sequence (DNA): TGTGCCAGCAGCTTTGCCGGGACAACCACGTACGAGCAGTACTTC. Translation gives CASSFAGTTTYEQYF. Full variable domain (remainder filled in from reference TRBV7-2 and TRBJ2-7): GAGVSQSPSNKVTEKGKDVELRCDPISGHTALYWYRQSLGQGLEFLIYFQGNSAPDKSGLPSDRFSAERTGGSVSTLTIQRTQQEDSAVYLCASSFAGTTTYEQYFGPGTRLTVT.

The CDR3 coding sequence is TGTGCCAGCAGCCGGGCAGGGGGGATCACTGAAGCTTTCTTT. Translating it yields CASSRAGGITEAFF. J is TRBJ1-1 and V is TRBV14, with 7 bases matching TRBD1. The germline gives CDR1 SGHDN, CDR2 FVKESK. V shed 4 bases and J 4 bases; nucleotides not matched to a gene: 6. This CDR3 contains 14 residues.

Concerning this clone: Different DNA sequences within this sample yield the same CDR3. The chain couples TRBV18 to TRBJ1-2, with TRBD1 matching over 8 bases. The CDR3 is made up of 15 amino acids. With 3 bases clipped from V and 0 bases from J, the junction kept 3 bases outside the gene matches. The germline CDR1 and CDR2 sequences are KGHSH and LQKENI. As DNA, the CDR3 is TGTGCCAGCTCACCCGGACAGGGAGCTAACTATGGCTACACCTTC. Protein product: CASSPGQGANYGYTF.

The rearrangement joins TRBV5-8 to TRBJ1-3; D is unresolved. Germline CDR1 SGHTS, CDR2 YDEGEE. Trimming left V 3 bases short and J 4 bases short, with 11 bases between. This CDR3 is 14 amino acids long. CDR3 in amino acids: CASSYESGGNTIYF. CDR3 nucleotides: TGTGCCAGCAGCTACGAGAGCGGGGGAAACACCATATATTTT.

The chain has TRBV7-7 and TRBJ2-5; TRBD2 matches at 7 bases. This CDR3 has 15 residues. Trimming removed 1 base from V and 5 bases from J; junction bases left unmatched: 7. Germline V lookup: CDR1 SSHAT, CDR2 FNYEAQ (reference sequence). CDR3 nucleotides: TGTGCCAGCAGCTTAGACGGGAGGCCCCGGGAGACCCAGTACTTC. Its protein product is CASSLDGRPRETQYF.

This chain connects TRBV29-1 to TRBJ1-1; a weak D match, TRBD1 (5 bases). This CDR3 has 14 amino acids. Germline-derived CDR1 and CDR2 are SQVTM and ANQGSEA. V was clipped by 4 bases and J by 1 base, with 13 bases between them. In DNA form, the CDR3 reads TGCAGCGTTGTACGGCAGGGCAGGAACACTGAAGCTTTCTTT. This sequence encodes CSVVRQGRNTEAFF.

The gene calls are TRBV13 and TRBJ1-1; D unclear. The CDR3 contains 14 residues. Germline V gene lookup returns CDR1 PRHDT and CDR2 FYEKMQ (reference sequence). V was clipped by 0 bases and J by 1 base, with 6 bases between them. The CDR3: CASSLGPGNTEAFF. CDR3 sequence (DNA): TGTGCCAGCAGCTTAGGCCCCGGGAACACTGAAGCTTTCTTT.

This CDR3 is CASSPGTGRGTQETQYF. The CDR3, as DNA: TGTGCCAGCAGTCCCGGGACAGGGAGAGGGACCCAAGAGACCCAGTACTTC. J is TRBJ2-5 and V is TRBV2; 9 nucleotides agree with TRBD1. This CDR3 has 17 amino acids. After removal of 5 bases from V and 1 base from J, the junction contained 11 bases not matched to a gene. CDR1 SNHLY and CDR2 FYNNEI come from the germline V gene.

This chain links TRBV7-2 with TRBJ2-1; TRBD1 matches 9 bases. This CDR3 comprises 15 residues. Germline CDR1 SGHTA, CDR2 FQGNSA. Trimming removed 4 bases from V and 4 bases from J; junction bases left unmatched: 5. The CDR3 loop reads CASSSRDRAYNEQFF. CDR3 nucleotides: TGTGCCAGCAGCTCCCGGGACAGGGCTTACAATGAGCAGTTCTTC.

The rearrangement links TRBV18 to TRBJ1-6, with a weak D call TRBD1 (6 bases). Looked up from germline, CDR1 is KGHSH and CDR2 is LQKENI. The V end was cut by 2 bases, the J end by 4 bases, with 15 bases between. CDR3 length equals 17 residues. CDR3 sequence reads: CASSPGTPAYYNSPLHF. The CDR3 region has the DNA TGTGCCAGCTCACCAGGGACACCAGCCTATTATAATTCACCCCTCCACTTT.

J is TRBJ2-3 and V is TRBV14, with D tentatively TRBD2 (6 bases). This CDR3 region has 15 residues. Germline CDR1 is SGHDN and CDR2 is FVKESK. V lost 4 bases and J lost 3, with 14 bases in between. DNA of the CDR3: TGTGCCAGCAGCCCTCTAGCGCCGGAGACAGATACGCAGTATTTT. It is translated as CASSPLAPETDTQYF.

V and J are TRBV27 and TRBJ2-3, with a tentative D call TRBD2 (6 bases). Trimming shortened V by 4 bases and J by 1 base, and 6 bases separated the two germline ends. This CDR3 region has 13 residues. CDR1 and CDR2 (germline): MNHEY, SMNVEV (reference sequence). CDR3 region: CASSSSGTDTQYF. In DNA, the CDR3 is TGTGCCAGCAGTTCTAGCGGCACAGATACGCAGTATTTT.

The V call is TRBV4-2, the J call TRBJ1-5; D gene ambiguous. The germline gives CDR1 LGHNA, CDR2 YNFKEQ. The CDR3 extends over 13 amino acids. Trimming cost V 0 bases and J 6 bases, with 6 bases left between them. CDR3 loop: CASSQELPQPQHF. Here the CDR3 DNA reads TGTGCCAGCAGCCAAGAACTGCCTCAGCCCCAGCATTTT.

This chain connects TRBV7-2 to TRBJ2-1; 10 bases align to TRBD2. The J segment lost 8 bases and the V segment lost 1 base, leaving 2 bases of the junction unmatched. The CDR3 is 14 residues long. CDR1 SGHTA and CDR2 FQGNSA come from the germline V gene. The CDR3 protein is CASSLVTSGYEQFF. The DNA for the CDR3 is TGTGCCAGCAGCTTAGTGACTAGCGGGTATGAGCAGTTCTTC.

The CDR3 nucleotides are TGTGCCAGCAGCCGACCATCCCGAAGACTAGCGGGCTCCTACGAGCAGTACTTC. The encoded protein is CASSRPSRRLAGSYEQYF. V usage is TRBV7-2 and J usage is TRBJ2-7; 10 nucleotides match TRBD2. This CDR3 is 18 amino acids long. The V and J ends lost 5 bases and 0 bases, in that order; junction bases with no gene match: 13. CDR1 is SGHTA and CDR2 is FQGNSA in the germline V gene.

This rearrangement joins TRBV14 to TRBJ1-2, with TRBD1 identical over 9 bases. This CDR3 contains 16 residues. CDR1 is SGHDN and CDR2 is FVKESK in the germline V gene. J lost 0 bases, V lost 4 bases, and 6 bases had no gene match. CDR3 protein: CASSPRQGVANYGYTF. The CDR3 nucleotides read TGTGCCAGCAGCCCGCGACAGGGGGTAGCTAACTATGGCTACACCTTC.

The chain uses TRBV29-1 and TRBJ2-1; possible D gene TRBD1, 6 bases. The CDR3 covers 14 residues. V lost 3 bases and J lost 7, with 16 bases in between. In germline, CDR1 is SQVTM, CDR2 ANQGSEA. The CDR3, as DNA: TGCAGCGTTGATCAGGGGTGGGGTAAGAATGAGCAGTTCTTC. The encoded protein is CSVDQGWGKNEQFF.

The rearrangement links TRBV7-9 to TRBJ1-3; D gene ambiguous. From germline, CDR1 is SEHNR and CDR2 FQNEAQ (reference sequence). This CDR3 region has 15 residues. Between the trimmed V and J ends, which lost 5 bases and 2 bases, there was a span of 13 bases. CDR3 region: CASSPRYSTGNTIYF. The CDR3 DNA reads as TGTGCCAGCAGCCCCCGTTACAGCACTGGAAACACCATATATTTT. Drawing the rest from reference TRBV7-9 and TRBJ1-3, the complete variable domain is DTGVSQNPRHKITKRGQNVTFRCDPISEHNRLYWYRQTLGQGPEFLTYFQNEAQLEKSRLLSDRFSAERPKGSFSTLEIQRTEQGDSAMYLCASSPRYSTGNTIYFGEGSWLTVV.